This entry is about one TCR beta chain. No antigen is known for it. These data originate in a study of siplizumab effects on memory and regulatory T cells. General study findings and limits: Siplizumab, the agent tested, significantly reduced alloreactive sequences traceable to unstimulated CD4+ memory cells.

Clones were read by immunoSEQ multiplex PCR, and TCRdb kept only the in-frame ones, dropping some. The table has about 100,000 clones, 85% to 95% seen once. Trimming shortened V by 5 bases and J by 0 bases, and 14 bases separated the two germline ends. CDR3 length equals 15 residues. Germline CDR1 SGHTS, CDR2 YDEGEE. The sequence derives from a human donor in good health. Sequencing was done on a sample of non-Treg CD4+ T cells sorted from blood. The chain has TRBV5-8 and TRBJ1-1, with D possibly matching TRBD1 (5 bases). The CDR3 region has the DNA TGTGCCAGCAGTCGGGAAGTAGGGGTGAACACTGAAGCTTTCTTT. Amino acids: CASSREVGVNTEAFF.